This note documents a single TCR beta chain sequence. Its target antigen remains unknown. Qualities for individual bases were not recorded, and no much larger clone is one base off. The immunoSEQ Assay, a bias-controlled multiplex PCR, was used to amplify TCRbeta CDR3 regions from genomic DNA. The authors processed their data as follows. The number of nucleated cells in each sample was estimated by amplification of reference gene primers within the assay. To quantify the absolute abundance of each unique TCRbeta CDR3 rearrangement, sequence reads were collapsed and filtered. For each sample, productive Simpson clonality was calculated as the square root of Simpson's diversity index over productive rearrangements. The table comes from immuneACCESS by way of TCRdb, which keeps in-frame sequences with V and J called. Part of the clones is missing from these tables; in studies checked, under half for an unresolved V gene and the rest for unknown reasons. That table is the source of V, J and clone size, and D and trimming were worked out from the DNA. The sample data list around 110,000 clones, and about 85% of these were observed just once. In total, the top ten clones hold roughly 1.4% of the sample.

This sample was included in a study of blood T cell repertoires in COVID-19 (dated by TCRdb to the early 2020s). Notes on the research overall: Collaborator samples came from the United States, Italy and Spain and covered acute and convalescent phases of COVID-19. The prospective study material was composed of cDNA or gDNA derived from T cells, B-cell-depleted T cells, or PBMCs. Deeply sampled blood TCRbeta repertoires from subjects exposed to, actively infected with, or recovered from COVID-19 were included in the dataset. A freely available public database, intended as a resource for researchers studying the immune response to SARS-CoV-2, is where the repertoires were released. The samples were drawn from the first 160 participants of the ongoing ImmuneRACE study and from 1,200 or so subjects provided by 6 global collaborators. Sample metadata almost always included a de-identified subject ID, COVID-19 status, age in years and sex. Where available, HLA class I and class II types were obtained from metadata supplied by the sample provider rather than from assay-based typing. Beyond this particular receptor, the publication reports: Clinical and demographic metadata were provided uncurated, with the amount varying by source and participant.

The CDR3 runs 14 residues from the cysteine to the phenylalanine. Only CDR3 DNA is held: 42 bases, read in frame from base 1. Whole blood was collected in K2EDTA tubes by collaborating institutions according to the institutions' own protocols. Collaborator samples were shipped for TCRbeta analysis as frozen whole blood, isolated PBMCs, or DNA extracted from either sample type. The sequence derives from a man in his forties with acute or convalescent COVID-19. Material for sequencing was peripheral blood. The chain joins TRBV12-2 to TRBJ1-1; TRBD1 is taken as the D call from the table, unchecked against the DNA. TRBV12-2 is tagged as a pseudogene. Here is the DNA: TGTGCAAGTCGCTTGATGCAGGGATGGACTGAAGCTTTCTTT. This sequence encodes CASRLMQGWTEAFF.